A single sample is the source of the 8 T cell receptor beta chains below, sequenced in a study of T cells in Graves' hyperthyroidism and ophthalmopathy. From RNA transcripts, TCR beta CDR3 regions were amplified. A first-round RT-PCR of the TCR CDR3 used the HTBI primer set. TCRdb reanalysed the multiplex PCR reads using MiXCR and keeps one entry per CDR3 protein. The sample yields around 480,000 distinct CDR3 sequences, 13% to 15% seen once. The sample comprised blood. The origin of the receptors is a young woman with Graves' hyperthyroidism.

The gene calls are TRBV24-1 and TRBJ1-5, with TRBD1 as a possible D gene (6 bases). Germline lookup yields CDR1 KGHDR and CDR2 SFDVKD. The CDR3 covers 16 residues. Trimming removed 3 bases at V and 0 bases at J, with 11 bases between. CDR3 protein: CATSDQTGHSNQPQHF. The CDR3 bases are TGTGCCACCAGTGATCAGACAGGACATAGCAATCAGCCCCAGCATTTT.

CDR3 protein: CASSWTGVSETQYF. CDR3 nucleotides: TGTGCCAGCAGCTGGACAGGGGTGTCCGAGACCCAGTACTTC. This chain joins TRBV13 and TRBJ2-5, with 9 bases matching TRBD1. The CDR3 runs to 14 residues. V lost 4 bases, J lost 5 bases, and 5 bases stayed unmatched. Germline V gene sequence: CDR1 PRHDT, CDR2 FYEKMQ (reference sequence).

There are many counts of this clonotype. A read error is likely, as this CDR3 ends without the conserved phenylalanine or tryptophan. The chain has TRBV11-2 and TRBJ2-1; D remains unclear. The CDR3 contains 13 residues. CDR1 SGHAT and CDR2 FQNNGV come from the germline V gene. The V end was cut by 5 bases, the J end by 3 bases, with 8 bases between. The CDR3 sequence is CASSRTIYNEQFL. In DNA form, the CDR3 reads TGTGCCAGCAGCAGGACCATCTACAATGAGCAGTTCCTC.

This clonotype was counted many times. The rearrangement joins TRBV3-1 to TRBJ1-2; no clear D. Germline CDR1 and CDR2: LGHDT and YNNKEL (reference sequence). V lost 4 bases, J lost 8 bases, and 14 bases lay in between. This CDR3 comprises 13 residues. The CDR3 loop reads CASSPPGSWGYTF. The DNA for the CDR3 is TGTGCCAGCAGCCCTCCGGGCTCGTGGGGCTACACCTTC.

This clonotype was detected a few times. The chain carries TRBV9 and TRBJ1-1; D not certain. V dropped 0 bases and J dropped 6 bases, with 12 bases sitting between them. Germline V CDR1 and CDR2: SGDLS, YYNGEE. CDR3 size: 14 residues. CDR3 loop: CASSVAKGYAEAFF. CDR3 DNA sequence: TGTGCCAGCAGCGTAGCTAAAGGGTACGCTGAAGCTTTCTTT.

This clonotype was detected many times. The chain uses TRBV5-1 and TRBJ2-7; 7 positions agree with TRBD2. Germline V CDR1 and CDR2: SGHRS, YFSETQ. The CDR3 spans 15 residues. V gave up 7 bases and J gave up 5 bases; unmatched junction bases: 15. CDR3 protein: CASGLGGGPDNEQYF. The DNA of the CDR3 is TGCGCCAGCGGATTGGGGGGAGGGCCGGACAACGAGCAGTACTTC.

The rearrangement links TRBV19 to TRBJ1-5; 7 bases line up with TRBD1. Germline V lookup: CDR1 LNHDA, CDR2 SQIVND (reference sequence). This CDR3 has 14 residues. Trimming cost V 5 bases and J 4 bases; bases outside gene matches: 5. The CDR3 coding sequence is TGTGCCAGTAGTTTTGACAGGGATAATCAGCCCCAGCATTTT. Its protein is CASSFDRDNQPQHF.

The rearrangement joins TRBV11-2 to TRBJ2-1; 7 bases line up with TRBD2. The assigned J gene may be wrong: the sequence end matches TRBJ2-7 better. Germline V gene lookup returns CDR1 SGHAT and CDR2 FQNNGV. The CDR3 runs 15 residues. CDR3 DNA: TGTGCCAGCAGCTTGGGCGGGAGTGGGTACAATGAGCAGTACGTC. As protein: CASSLGGSGYNEQYV.